This T cell receptor (beta chain) appears in the sequencing data of a study of graft-versus-host responses after intestinal transplantation. As for this clone: No antigen is known for it.

TCRdb keeps only in-frame clones here, not all; method: immunoSEQ multiplex PCR. The sample yields tens of thousands of clones, around 93% seen once. The V gene's germline CDR1 is SEHNR and CDR2 FQNEAQ (reference sequence). V was clipped by 2 bases and J by 3 bases, with 14 bases between them. This CDR3 comprises 15 residues. This TCR came from a human donor who was the organ donor for an intestinal transplant. The specimen was unstimulated CD4+ T cells sorted from spleen or lymph node cells, collected before transplant. The chain recombines TRBV7-9 with TRBJ2-7; D remains unclear. CDR3 DNA: TGTGCCAGCAGCTTACATCGGCAGGCTATCTACGAGCAGTACTTC. As protein: CASSLHRQAIYEQYF.